These 21 T cell receptor beta chains share one sample of origin, sequenced in a study of blood T cells in healthy people across ages. Then a second PCR, running roughly 7 to 11 cycles, was carried out with a sample-barcoded 5' primer and a J-beta primer mix. TCRdb processed the 5' RACE reads anew with MiXCR; each CDR3 protein has one entry. The sample contains about a million distinct CDR3 sequences, roughly 51% of which appear only once. Specimen: blood. All receptors come from a woman between 55 and 75 years old in good health.

The chain combines TRBV7-9 with TRBJ1-5; a weak D match, TRBD1 (6 bases). V lost 6 bases and J lost 3, with 12 bases in between. This CDR3 has 14 residues. Germline loops: CDR1 SEHNR, CDR2 FQNEAQ (reference sequence). CDR3 nucleotide sequence: TGTGCCAGCAGTTTGACAGGTTTCAATCAGCCCCAGCATTTT. It translates to CASSLTGFNQPQHF. Supplemented by reference TRBV7-9 and TRBJ1-5, the full variable domain reads DTGVSQNPRHKITKRGQNVTFRCDPISEHNRLYWYRQTLGQGPEFLTYFQNEAQLEKSRLLSDRFSAERPKGSFSTLEIQRTEQGDSAMYLCASSLTGFNQPQHFGDGTRLSIL.

The V gene is TRBV20-1, the J gene TRBJ1-1, with D unresolved. The CDR3 is 15 amino acids. Germline assignment: CDR1 DFQATT and CDR2 SNEGSKA (reference sequence). Trimming pared 0 bases from V and 1 base from J, leaving 12 bases between. CDR3 nucleotide sequence: TGCAGTGCTAGAGATCGAGGTAGCCCGAACACTGAAGCTTTCTTT. It yields the protein CSARDRGSPNTEAFF.

The chain carries TRBV4-2 and TRBJ2-1; possibly TRBD1 or TRBD2 for D (6 bases each). Germline CDR1 LGHNA, CDR2 YNFKEQ. The CDR3 covers 15 residues. Trimming left V 1 base short and J 7 bases short, with 14 bases between. The chain's CDR3 is CASSQVGQGRNEQFF. CDR3 coding DNA: TGTGCCAGCAGCCAAGTTGGTCAGGGGAGGAATGAGCAGTTCTTC.

The chain uses TRBV4-1 and TRBJ2-7; possibly TRBD1 for D (6 bases). CDR1 and CDR2 (germline): MGHRA, YSYEKL. This CDR3 is built from 15 residues. Trimming took off 1 base at V and 6 bases at J, with 16 bases between the two ends. CDR3 sequence (DNA): TGCGCCAGCAGCCAAGGGGCCGGGACACTTTTCGAGCAGTACTTC. Amino acid sequence: CASSQGAGTLFEQYF.

This clonotype showed up just a few times. V usage is TRBV20-1 and J usage is TRBJ2-1; unclear D gene. The CDR3 length is 16 residues. Trimming took off 3 bases at V and 3 bases at J, with 18 bases between the two ends. Looked up from germline, CDR1 is DFQATT and CDR2 is SNEGSKA (reference sequence). The CDR3 bases are TGCAGTGCTAGGGTGGGCTGGCTCTCGTTCTACAATGAGCAGTTCTTC. It specifies CSARVGWLSFYNEQFF.

Worth noting for this clonotype: The junction departs from the called germline gene at one end, perhaps through a read error. V gene TRBV20-1 combines with J gene TRBJ2-1; maybe TRBD2 (6 bases). The CDR3 extends over 10 amino acids. CDR1 DFQATT and CDR2 SNEGSKA come from the germline V gene (reference sequence). CDR3: CIAKPEGQFF. In DNA form, the CDR3 reads TGCATTGCTAAGCCGGAGGGACAGTTCTTC.

This clonotype has a single count. The V call is TRBV7-3, the J call TRBJ2-3, with D unresolved. Germline lookup yields CDR1 SGHTA and CDR2 FQGTGA. Trimming stripped 5 bases from V and 2 bases from J, with 11 bases between. The CDR3 is made up of 14 amino acids. The CDR3 DNA reads as TGTGCCAGCAGCAGTTCGTGGCACACAGATACGCAGTATTTT. Protein: CASSSSWHTDTQYF. Drawing the rest from reference TRBV7-3 and TRBJ2-3, the complete variable domain is GAGVSQTPSNKVTEKGKYVELRCDPISGHTALYWYRQSLGQGPEFLIYFQGTGAADDSGLPNDRFFAVRPEGSVSTLKIQRTERGDSAVYLCASSSSWHTDTQYFGPGTRLTVL.

The V call is TRBV4-1, the J call TRBJ1-2; 7 bases are a match to TRBD1. This CDR3 has 16 amino acids. Germline values: CDR1 MGHRA, CDR2 YSYEKL. With V trimmed by 5 bases and J by 4 bases, 13 bases remained unmatched. The CDR3 loop is CASSVAPAGTVYGYTF. The CDR3 DNA reads as TGCGCCAGCAGCGTAGCACCCGCCGGGACAGTCTATGGCTACACCTTC.

V is TRBV3-1 and J is TRBJ2-3; no definite D call. The CDR3 loop spans 14 amino acids. CDR1 and CDR2 from the germline V gene are LGHDT and YNNKEL (reference sequence). The germline V and J ends were trimmed by 3 bases and 1 base, with 8 bases remaining between them. CDR3 in amino acids: CASSQSARTDTQYF. Here the CDR3 DNA reads TGTGCCAGCAGCCAGTCGGCCCGCACAGATACGCAGTATTTT.

The chain carries TRBV15 and TRBJ1-2; 8 bases match TRBD1. The CDR3 has 15 amino acids. Trimming cost V 1 base and J 6 bases; bases outside gene matches: 7. Germline values: CDR1 LNHNV, CDR2 YYDKDF (reference sequence). CDR3 in DNA: TGTGCCACCAGCAGAGCCGACAGGGGATTGAATGGCTACACCTTC. Protein sequence: CATSRADRGLNGYTF.

The chain uses TRBV7-9 and TRBJ2-5, with a weak D call TRBD1 (5 bases). The CDR3 totals 15 residues. Deletions cut 5 bases from V and 3 bases from J, with 16 bases between. The germline gives CDR1 SEHNR, CDR2 FQNEAQ (reference sequence). The CDR3 DNA sequence: TGTGCCAGCAGCCCAAAGGGGCTCAATAAAGAGACCCAGTACTTC. This sequence encodes CASSPKGLNKETQYF. Full variable domain (remainder filled in from reference TRBV7-9 and TRBJ2-5): DTGVSQNPRHKITKRGQNVTFRCDPISEHNRLYWYRQTLGQGPEFLTYFQNEAQLEKSRLLSDRFSAERPKGSFSTLEIQRTEQGDSAMYLCASSPKGLNKETQYFGPGTRLLVL.

This clonotype came up a few times. This sequence joins TRBV5-1 and TRBJ2-3; D gene uncertain. This CDR3 is built from 12 residues. V was trimmed by 2 bases and J by 5 bases, leaving 6 bases between them. CDR1 and CDR2 (germline): SGHRS, YFSETQ. The CDR3 nucleotides are TGCGCCAGCAGCTTCTTCAGAGATACGCAGTATTTT. Protein sequence: CASSFFRDTQYF.

This clonotype appeared a few times. This chain links TRBV2 with TRBJ2-7; tentative D call: TRBD2 (5 bases). V lost 1 base and J lost 5, with 21 bases in between. Looked up from germline, CDR1 is SNHLY and CDR2 is FYNNEI. CDR3 length: 17 amino acids. CDR3 DNA: TGTGCCAGCAGTGAAGGATACACGGGCCCGGGATGGGACGAGCAGTACTTC. Its protein product is CASSEGYTGPGWDEQYF.

This clonotype was seen once. This chain connects TRBV30 to TRBJ1-2; no firm D call. Looked up from germline, CDR1 is GTSNPN and CDR2 is SVGIG (reference sequence). This CDR3 spans 13 amino acids. Trimming took 3 bases from V and 5 from J, leaving 13 bases between them. The CDR3 coding sequence is TGTGCCTGGAGCCACCTCTCGGGTTATGGCTACACCTTC. Translating gives CAWSHLSGYGYTF.

CDR3 residues: CASSPIQGQGYTF. CDR3 DNA: TGTGCCAGCAGCCCGATCCAGGGTCAGGGCTACACCTTC. The chain is built from TRBV4-2 and TRBJ1-2; tentative D call: TRBD1 (5 bases). Germline V gene sequence: CDR1 LGHNA, CDR2 YNFKEQ. CDR3 length: 13 amino acids. Between the trimmed V and J ends, which lost 4 bases and 8 bases, there was a span of 14 bases.

The chain recombines TRBV10-3 with TRBJ2-1; D gene ambiguous. Per the germline V gene, CDR1 is ENHRY and CDR2 is SYGVKD. Between the trimmed V and J ends, which lost 7 bases and 0 bases, there was a span of 13 bases. The CDR3 contains 15 residues. The DNA for the CDR3 is TGTGCCATCAACGGAGCGTTCGGCTCCTACAATGAGCAGTTCTTC. Its translation is CAINGAFGSYNEQFF.

The chain recombines TRBV6-5 with TRBJ2-5, with a possible D match to TRBD2 (6 bases). CDR1 is MNHEY, CDR2 SVGAGI, per germline. V lost 8 bases and J lost 2, with 15 bases in between. The CDR3 covers 14 residues. CDR3 bases: TGTGCCAGCTGCAGGAGGGTGGCGCAAGAGACCCAGTACTTC. This codes for CASCRRVAQETQYF.

The chain joins TRBV11-2 to TRBJ2-2; D gene unclear. The CDR3 length is 15 residues. Trimming stripped 0 bases from V and 6 bases from J, with 11 bases between. Per the germline V gene, CDR1 is SGHAT and CDR2 is FQNNGV. CDR3 loop: CASSLDSVIPGELFF. Written as DNA, the CDR3 is TGTGCCAGCAGCTTAGATTCCGTTATCCCCGGGGAGCTGTTTTTT.

This clonotype occurred many times. The chain recombines TRBV20-1 with TRBJ2-1, with TRBD2 as a possible D gene (5 bases). Trimming cost V 7 bases and J 1 base, with 5 bases left between them. The CDR3 runs to 11 residues. Germline CDR1 and CDR2: DFQATT and SNEGSKA (reference sequence). This CDR3 is CSGGSYNEQFF. For the CDR3, the DNA is TGCAGTGGAGGGTCCTACAATGAGCAGTTCTTC.

V usage is TRBV29-1 and J usage is TRBJ2-1, with D tentatively TRBD1 or TRBD2 (5 bases each). CDR3 size: 14 residues. Deletions cut 6 bases from V and 7 bases from J, with 19 bases between. Looked up from germline, CDR1 is SQVTM and CDR2 is ANQGSEA. CDR3 in amino acids: CSVGTFGDGNEQFF. In nucleotides, the CDR3 is TGCAGCGTGGGGACCTTTGGTGACGGGAATGAGCAGTTCTTC.

The chain's CDR3 is CASSAGQPNEKLFF. In DNA, the CDR3 is TGTGCCAGCAGTGCGGGACAGCCTAATGAAAAACTGTTTTTT. The chain couples TRBV28 to TRBJ1-4, with TRBD1 matching 7 bases. J lost 3 bases, V lost 5 bases, and 3 bases had no gene match. The CDR3 is made up of 14 amino acids. The germline V gene encodes CDR1 MDHEN and CDR2 SYDVKM.